Below are 14 T cell receptor beta chains sequenced from a single sample in a study of blood T cell repertoires in COVID-19 (dated by TCRdb to 2020 to 2022). Library generation was performed with the immunoSEQ multiplex PCR assay. This immuneACCESS table, as held by TCRdb, lists in-frame sequences with V and J called but not all clones. Of the missing ones, under half trace to an unresolved V gene in checked studies; the others have no known cause. This sample comprises hundreds of thousands of clones, roughly 90% of them detected only once. 1.4% of the sample comes from the top ten. Sample: peripheral blood. All receptors derive from a woman aged 25 to 45 with active or convalescent COVID-19.

V gene TRBV7-8 combines with J gene TRBJ1-3; D is possibly TRBD1 (5 bases). Per the germline V gene, CDR1 is SGHVS and CDR2 is FQNEAQ. The V end was cut by 5 bases, the J end by 0 bases, with 14 bases between. The CDR3 is 16 residues long. The CDR3 loop reads CASSARDSSSGNTIYF. The CDR3 DNA sequence: TGTGCCAGCAGCGCTCGGGACTCCAGCTCTGGAAACACCATATATTTT. Full variable domain (outside the CDR3, taken from reference TRBV7-8 and TRBJ1-3): GAGVSQSPRYKVAKRGQDVALRCDPISGHVSLFWYQQALGQGPEFLTYFQNEAQLDKSGLPSDRFFAERPEGSVSTLKIQRTQQEDSAVYLCASSARDSSSGNTIYFGEGSWLTVV.

The CDR3 DNA is TGTGCCTCCCGAGGCTCCGGGGGGGCCAGCAATGAGCAGTTCTTC. Amino acids: CASRGSGGASNEQFF. The V gene is TRBV10-3, the J gene TRBJ2-1; 8 bases agree with TRBD2. CDR3 length: 15 residues. Trimming removed 11 bases from V and 6 bases from J; junction bases left unmatched: 15. Germline assignment: CDR1 ENHRY and CDR2 SYGVKD.

V usage is TRBV5-1 and J usage is TRBJ2-3, with no clear D. The CDR3 spans 16 residues. The V end was cut by 0 bases, the J end by 0 bases, with 11 bases between. Germline CDR1 SGHRS, CDR2 YFSETQ. DNA of the CDR3: TGCGCCAGCAGCTTGGAGGTCCGGGTGAGCACAGATACGCAGTATTTT. It is translated as CASSLEVRVSTDTQYF.

V and J are TRBV6-5 and TRBJ2-5; 13 bases align to TRBD2. The CDR3 contains 14 residues. Germline CDR1 and CDR2: MNHEY and SVGAGI. The V segment lost 5 bases and the J segment 9 bases; nucleotides outside the gene matches: 6. The CDR3 reads CASSRTSGGLAQYF. As DNA, the CDR3 is TGTGCCAGCAGTCGGACTAGCGGGGGTTTGGCCCAGTACTTC.

This clone was observed once. The chain links TRBV5-4 to TRBJ2-7, with 10 positions matching TRBD2. Germline V CDR1 and CDR2: SGHNT, YYREEE (reference sequence). The trim removed 4 bases at V and 2 bases at J, leaving 3 bases unmatched. The CDR3 has 14 amino acids. The CDR3 here is CASSTSGGAYEQYF. The CDR3 DNA sequence: TGTGCCAGCAGCACGAGCGGGGGGGCCTACGAGCAGTACTTC.

J is TRBJ1-4 and V is TRBV7-9; 9 bases map to TRBD1. V was clipped by 2 bases and J by 6 bases; unmatched bases: 7. This CDR3 has 16 residues. CDR1 is SEHNR, CDR2 FQNEAQ, per germline (reference sequence). The CDR3 here is CASSLRRDRADEKLFF. CDR3 DNA: TGTGCCAGCAGCTTAAGGAGGGACAGGGCGGATGAAAAACTGTTTTTT. Full variable domain (rest looked up from reference TRBV7-9 and TRBJ1-4): DTGVSQNPRHKITKRGQNVTFRCDPISEHNRLYWYRQTLGQGPEFLTYFQNEAQLEKSRLLSDRFSAERPKGSFSTLEIQRTEQGDSAMYLCASSLRRDRADEKLFFGSGTQLSVL.

The rearrangement joins TRBV5-1 to TRBJ2-7; D might be TRBD2 (6 bases). The CDR3 has 15 amino acids. The V end lost 5 bases, the J end lost 2 bases, and 17 bases lay between the germline ends. Germline values: CDR1 SGHRS, CDR2 YFSETQ. The CDR3 sequence: CASSLNGGVAYEQYF. The CDR3 nucleotides read TGCGCCAGCAGTCTGAACGGGGGTGTCGCCTACGAGCAGTACTTC.

The chain recombines TRBV10-1 with TRBJ1-5; D unclear. The germline V and J ends were trimmed by 9 bases and 3 bases, with 15 bases remaining between them. The CDR3 has 14 amino acids. Germline CDR1 is WNHNN and CDR2 is SYGVQD (reference sequence). Written as DNA, the CDR3 is TGCGCCAGGGAATCGCGGAAGGCCAATCAGCCCCAGCATTTT. This codes for CARESRKANQPQHF.

This clone was observed a single time. The chain combines TRBV11-2 with TRBJ2-2; D is possibly TRBD2 (6 bases). The CDR3 has 14 amino acids. CDR1 and CDR2 (germline): SGHAT, FQNNGV. V shed 2 bases and J shed 8 bases, with 12 bases lying between them. CDR3 in amino acids: CASSLQGGAGELFF. CDR3 DNA sequence: TGTGCCAGCAGCTTACAGGGAGGTGCAGGGGAGCTGTTTTTT. Filled out from reference TRBV11-2 and TRBJ2-2, the complete variable domain reads EAGVAQSPRYKIIEKRQSVAFWCNPISGHATLYWYQQILGQGPKLLIQFQNNGVVDDSQLPKDRFSAERLKGVDSTLKIQPAKLEDSAVYLCASSLQGGAGELFFGEGSRLTVL.

The chain has TRBV14 and TRBJ1-1; D gene unclear. Germline V gene sequence: CDR1 SGHDN, CDR2 FVKESK. Trimming took 4 bases from V and 12 from J, leaving 12 bases between them. The CDR3 covers 11 residues. In DNA, the CDR3 is TGTGCCAGCAGCCTTTCAGGCTCCTCTTTCTTT. It encodes CASSLSGSSFF.

The gene calls are TRBV27 and TRBJ2-1; the match to TRBD1 covers 9 bases. CDR3 length equals 16 residues. With V trimmed by 3 bases and J by 6 bases, 9 bases remained unmatched. Germline values: CDR1 MNHEY, CDR2 SMNVEV (reference sequence). The chain's CDR3 is CASSFRTGEGSNEQFF. The CDR3 nucleotides are TGTGCCAGCAGTTTTAGGACAGGGGAAGGGAGCAATGAGCAGTTCTTC.

This chain joins TRBV25-1 and TRBJ1-2; TRBD1 matches at 7 bases. V was pared by 3 bases and J by 6 bases, with 10 bases of the junction left unmatched. This CDR3 has 15 amino acids. Germline V gives CDR1 MGHDK, CDR2 SYGVNS. The CDR3 DNA follows: TGTGCCAGCAGTGATCATACCGGGACAGCGGATGGCTACACCTTC. It translates to CASSDHTGTADGYTF.

This chain joins TRBV4-1 and TRBJ2-1; 13 bases match TRBD2. V was clipped by 1 base and J by 1 base; unmatched bases: 7. Germline CDR1 reads MGHRA; CDR2 reads YSYEKL. The CDR3 length is 19 residues. The CDR3 region is CASSQGTSGGLSSYNEQFF. The DNA of the CDR3 is TGCGCCAGCAGCCAAGGGACTAGCGGGGGCCTGTCGTCCTACAATGAGCAGTTCTTC.

This chain joins TRBV5-1 and TRBJ1-1; D is perhaps TRBD1 (6 bases). V lost 3 bases and J lost 1, with 10 bases in between. The CDR3 is 14 amino acids. CDR1 is SGHRS and CDR2 is YFSETQ in the germline V gene. The chain's CDR3 is CASSSTGPNTEAFF. In DNA form, the CDR3 reads TGCGCCAGCAGCTCTACAGGGCCGAACACTGAAGCTTTCTTT.